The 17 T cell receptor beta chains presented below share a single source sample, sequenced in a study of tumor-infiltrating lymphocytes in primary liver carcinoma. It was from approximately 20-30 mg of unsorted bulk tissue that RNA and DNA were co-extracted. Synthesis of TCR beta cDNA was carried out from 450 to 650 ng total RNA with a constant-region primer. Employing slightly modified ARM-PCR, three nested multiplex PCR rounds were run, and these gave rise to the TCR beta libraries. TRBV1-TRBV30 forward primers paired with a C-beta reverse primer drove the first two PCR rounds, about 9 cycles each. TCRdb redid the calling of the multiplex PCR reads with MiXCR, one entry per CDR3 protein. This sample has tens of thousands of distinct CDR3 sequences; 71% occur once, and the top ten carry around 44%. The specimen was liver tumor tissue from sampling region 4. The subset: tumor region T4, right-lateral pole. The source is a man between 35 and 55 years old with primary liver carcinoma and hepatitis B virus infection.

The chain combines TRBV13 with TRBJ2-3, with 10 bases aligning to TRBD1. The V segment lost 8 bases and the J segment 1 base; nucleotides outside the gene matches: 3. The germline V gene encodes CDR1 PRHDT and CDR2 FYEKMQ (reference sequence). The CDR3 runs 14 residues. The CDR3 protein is CASPGTGGTDTQYF. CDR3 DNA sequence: TGTGCCAGCCCTGGGACAGGGGGCACAGATACGCAGTATTTT.

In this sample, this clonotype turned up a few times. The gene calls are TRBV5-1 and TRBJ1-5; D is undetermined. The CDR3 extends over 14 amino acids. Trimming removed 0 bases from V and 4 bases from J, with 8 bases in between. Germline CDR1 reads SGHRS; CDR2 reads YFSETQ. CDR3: CASSLDAGNQPQHF. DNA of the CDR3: TGCGCCAGCAGCTTGGACGCGGGGAATCAGCCCCAGCATTTT.

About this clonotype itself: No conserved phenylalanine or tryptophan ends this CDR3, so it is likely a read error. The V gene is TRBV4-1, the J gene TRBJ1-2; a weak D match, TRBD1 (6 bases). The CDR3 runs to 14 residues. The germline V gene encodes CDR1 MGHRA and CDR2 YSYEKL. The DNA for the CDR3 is TGCGCCAGTAGCCAGGGGAACAGGAACTATGGCTACACCTTA. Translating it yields CASSQGNRNYGYTL.

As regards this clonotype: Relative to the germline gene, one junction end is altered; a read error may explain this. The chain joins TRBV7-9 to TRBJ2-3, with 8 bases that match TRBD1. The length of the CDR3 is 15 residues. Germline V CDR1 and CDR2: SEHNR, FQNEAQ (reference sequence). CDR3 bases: TGTGCCAGGAGCTCGGACAGGGACGGGGCAGATACGCAGTATTTT. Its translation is CARSSDRDGADTQYF.

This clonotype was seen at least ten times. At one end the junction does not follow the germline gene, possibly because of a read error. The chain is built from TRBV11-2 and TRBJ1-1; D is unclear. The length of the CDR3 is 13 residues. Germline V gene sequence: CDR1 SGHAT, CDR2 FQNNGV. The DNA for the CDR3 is TGTGCCAGCAGCTTAGTACTGAACGCTGAAGTTTTCTTT. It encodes CASSLVLNAEVFF. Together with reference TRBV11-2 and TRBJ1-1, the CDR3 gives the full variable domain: EAGVAQSPRYKIIEKRQSVAFWCNPISGHATLYWYQQILGQGPKLLIQFQNNGVVDDSQLPKDRFSAERLKGVDSTLKIQPAKLEDSAVYLCASSLVLNAEVFFGQGTRLTVV.

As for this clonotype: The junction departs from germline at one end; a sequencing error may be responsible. Written as DNA, the CDR3 is TGTGCTAGCAGCTTGGAGACTGCACCGAACACCGGGGAGCCGTTTTTT. Amino acids: CASSLETAPNTGEPFF. The chain links TRBV5-6 to TRBJ2-2, with D possibly matching TRBD2 (5 bases). CDR3 length: 16 residues. The germline V gene has CDR1 SGHDT and CDR2 YYEEEE.

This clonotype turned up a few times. CDR3 nucleotides: TGCGCCACTAGGGCTAGCGGGATCGTCGGGGAGCTGTTTTTT. This encodes CATRASGIVGELFF. The chain uses TRBV10-1 and TRBJ2-2, with 9 bases matching TRBD2. The CDR3 covers 14 residues. The V segment lost 10 bases and the J segment 7 bases; nucleotides outside the gene matches: 10. Germline CDR1 reads WNHNN; CDR2 reads SYGVQD (reference sequence).

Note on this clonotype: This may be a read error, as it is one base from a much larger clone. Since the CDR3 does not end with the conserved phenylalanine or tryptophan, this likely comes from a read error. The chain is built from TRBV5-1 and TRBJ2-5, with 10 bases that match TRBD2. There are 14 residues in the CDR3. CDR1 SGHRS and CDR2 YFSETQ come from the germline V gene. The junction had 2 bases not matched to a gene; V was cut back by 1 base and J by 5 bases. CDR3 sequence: CASSLSGLAETQYY. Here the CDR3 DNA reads TGCGCCAGCAGCTTGTCGGGACTAGCGGAGACCCAGTACTAC.

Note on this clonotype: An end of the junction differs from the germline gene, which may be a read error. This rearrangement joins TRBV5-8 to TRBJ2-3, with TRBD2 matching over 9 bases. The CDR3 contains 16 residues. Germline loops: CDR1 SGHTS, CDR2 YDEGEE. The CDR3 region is CASSFNSGSVSDTQNF. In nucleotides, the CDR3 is TGTGCCAGTAGCTTCAATAGCGGGAGTGTTTCAGATACGCAGAATTTT.

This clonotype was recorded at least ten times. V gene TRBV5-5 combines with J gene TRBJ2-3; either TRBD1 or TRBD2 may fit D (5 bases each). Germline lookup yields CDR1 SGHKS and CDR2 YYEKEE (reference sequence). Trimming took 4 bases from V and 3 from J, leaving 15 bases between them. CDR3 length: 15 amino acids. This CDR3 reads CASSPNKGRTDTQYF. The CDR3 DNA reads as TGTGCCAGCAGCCCCAATAAGGGGAGAACAGATACGCAGTATTTT.

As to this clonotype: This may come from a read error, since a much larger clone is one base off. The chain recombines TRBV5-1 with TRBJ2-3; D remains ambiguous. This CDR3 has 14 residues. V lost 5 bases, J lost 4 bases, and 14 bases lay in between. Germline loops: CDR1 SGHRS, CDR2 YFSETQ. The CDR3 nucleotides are TGCGCCAGCAGATCCGACAATCTCCCAGATACGCAGTATTTT. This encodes CASRSDNLPDTQYF.

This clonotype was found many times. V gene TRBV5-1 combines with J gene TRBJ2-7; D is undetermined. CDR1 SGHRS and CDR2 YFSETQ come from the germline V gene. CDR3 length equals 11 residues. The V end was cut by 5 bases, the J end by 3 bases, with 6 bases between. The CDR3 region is CASSPGYEQYF. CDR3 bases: TGCGCCAGCAGTCCCGGCTACGAGCAGTACTTC. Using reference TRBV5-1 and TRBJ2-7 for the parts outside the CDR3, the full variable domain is KAGVTQTPRYLIKTRGQQVTLSCSPISGHRSVSWYQQTPGQGLQFLFEYFSETQRNKGNFPGRFSGRQFSNSRSEMNVSTLELGDSALYLCASSPGYEQYFGPGTRLTVT.

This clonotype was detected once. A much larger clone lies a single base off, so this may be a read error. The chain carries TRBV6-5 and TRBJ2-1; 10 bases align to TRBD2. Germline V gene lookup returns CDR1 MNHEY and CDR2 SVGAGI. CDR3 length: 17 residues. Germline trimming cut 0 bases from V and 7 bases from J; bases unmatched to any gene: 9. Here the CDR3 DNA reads TGTGCCAGCAGTTACTCCGGGGCTAGCGGGAGAGGGAATGAGCAGTTCTTC. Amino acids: CASSYSGASGRGNEQFF.

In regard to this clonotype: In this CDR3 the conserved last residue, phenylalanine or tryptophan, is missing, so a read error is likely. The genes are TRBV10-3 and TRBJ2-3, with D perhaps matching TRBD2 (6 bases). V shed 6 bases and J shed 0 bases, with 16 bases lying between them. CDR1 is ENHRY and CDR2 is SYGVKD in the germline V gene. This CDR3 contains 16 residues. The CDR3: CAIRHTSRASTDTQYA. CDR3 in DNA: TGTGCCATCAGGCACACTAGCAGGGCTAGCACAGATACGCAGTATGCT.

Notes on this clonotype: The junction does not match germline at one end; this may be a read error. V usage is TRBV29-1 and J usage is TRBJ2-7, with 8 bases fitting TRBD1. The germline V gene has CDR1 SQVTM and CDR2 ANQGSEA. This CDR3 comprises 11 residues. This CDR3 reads CSTGQGAEQYF. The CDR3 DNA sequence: TGCAGCACCGGACAGGGCGCCGAGCAGTATTTC.

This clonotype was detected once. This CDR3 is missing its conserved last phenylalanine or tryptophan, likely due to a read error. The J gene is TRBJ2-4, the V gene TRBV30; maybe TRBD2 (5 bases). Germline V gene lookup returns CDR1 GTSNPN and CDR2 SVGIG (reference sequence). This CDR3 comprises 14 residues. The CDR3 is CAWSVALAKDIQYL. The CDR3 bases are TGTGCCTGGAGTGTTGCCCTAGCCAAAGACATTCAGTACTTA.

The CDR3 DNA reads as TGCGCCAGCCAAGATGGTAGCCGAGCAGATACGCAGTATTTT. Translated: CASQDGSRADTQYF. This chain links TRBV4-3 with TRBJ2-3; D unresolved. This CDR3 is 14 amino acids long. Trimming left V 8 bases short and J 4 bases short, with 16 bases between. Germline lookup yields CDR1 LGHNA and CDR2 YSLEER.